Presented here are 27 T cell receptor beta chains from one specimen sequenced in a study of Ad26.COV2.S vaccination and SARS-CoV-2 variants. Treatment of the sample: over 15 received Ad26.COV2.S at low or high dose, single or two shots; 5 received placebo; per-sample allocation not given. The study sampled participants on day 63 after the first vaccine or placebo injection. Produced via immunoSEQ multiplex PCR; TCRdb's table is partial and in-frame only. The sample yields some 320,000 clones, just over 85% seen once. The input for sequencing was peripheral blood, taken in a trial of Ad26.COV2.S vaccine versus placebo. Receptors originate from a person aged 18-65 years who received the Ad26.COV2.S COVID-19 vaccine or a placebo.

V and J are TRBV18 and TRBJ2-7, with TRBD1 matching 9 bases. Germline lookup yields CDR1 KGHSH and CDR2 LQKENI. The CDR3 is 18 amino acids. The ends lost 5 bases at V and 4 bases at J; junction bases unmatched: 18. CDR3 nucleotide sequence: TGTGCCAGCTCAGTCTCCATGTTAGGGACAGGGCTTGTTTACGAGCAGTACTTC. It is translated as CASSVSMLGTGLVYEQYF.

The rearrangement joins TRBV2 to TRBJ2-5, with D perhaps matching TRBD1 (5 bases). The germline V and J ends were trimmed by 6 bases and 3 bases, with 14 bases remaining between them. The CDR3 sequence is 14 residues long. The germline V gene encodes CDR1 SNHLY and CDR2 FYNNEI. The CDR3 is CASRHRTIEETQYF. The CDR3 DNA reads TGTGCCAGCAGGCACAGGACAATTGAAGAGACCCAGTACTTC.

The chain is built from TRBV6-6 and TRBJ2-7; TRBD1 aligns across 7 bases. CDR3 length: 14 amino acids. Germline lookup yields CDR1 MNHNY and CDR2 SVGAGI (reference sequence). With 4 bases clipped from V and 5 bases from J, the junction kept 8 bases outside the gene matches. The CDR3 protein is CASSSRDSRDEQYF. CDR3 DNA sequence: TGTGCCAGCAGTTCCCGGGACAGCCGGGACGAGCAGTACTTC.

The rearrangement joins TRBV19 to TRBJ1-1, with D maybe TRBD1 (5 bases). The CDR3 has 16 residues. The germline V and J ends were trimmed by 5 bases and 2 bases, with 18 bases remaining between them. Germline values: CDR1 LNHDA, CDR2 SQIVND (reference sequence). In DNA form, the CDR3 reads TGTGCCAGTAGTGTTATATCTGGACACCCAAACACTGAAGCTTTCTTT. Translated: CASSVISGHPNTEAFF.

The rearrangement links TRBV9 to TRBJ1-6, with 9 bases matching TRBD1. Trimming cost V 4 bases and J 8 bases; bases outside gene matches: 4. This CDR3 is 14 amino acids long. From germline, CDR1 is SGDLS and CDR2 YYNGEE. The CDR3: CASSSRTGDSPLHF. For the CDR3, the DNA is TGTGCCAGCAGCTCCCGGACAGGGGATTCACCCCTCCACTTT.

The chain uses TRBV7-9 and TRBJ2-7, with 9 bases fitting TRBD1. The J segment lost 3 bases and the V segment lost 6 bases, leaving 9 bases of the junction unmatched. CDR3 length equals 15 residues. Per the germline V gene, CDR1 is SEHNR and CDR2 is FQNEAQ (reference sequence). Written as DNA, the CDR3 is TGTGCCAGCAGAGCGACCCCGGGACAGGGCTACGAGCAGTACTTC. This translates into CASRATPGQGYEQYF.

This chain connects TRBV11-2 to TRBJ1-6; the D gene is possibly TRBD1 (6 bases). Germline loops: CDR1 SGHAT, CDR2 FQNNGV. Trimming pared 1 base from V and 7 bases from J, leaving 17 bases between. The CDR3 consists of 17 residues. In nucleotides, the CDR3 is TGTGCCAGCAGCTTAGCAAGGGGGGGGACAAAGAATTCACCCCTCCACTTT. This encodes CASSLARGGTKNSPLHF.

The genes are TRBV5-1 and TRBJ2-3, with a weak D call TRBD1 (5 bases). CDR3 size: 13 residues. Germline loops: CDR1 SGHRS, CDR2 YFSETQ. V was shortened by 4 bases and J by 3 bases, with 9 bases between the two germline ends. CDR3 nucleotides: TGCGCCAGCAGCAGGGGTGGGACAGATACGCAGTATTTT. Protein product: CASSRGGTDTQYF.

This clone appeared a single time. The rearrangement links TRBV5-1 to TRBJ1-2; TRBD1 is a possible D gene (5 bases). Germline CDR1 and CDR2: SGHRS and YFSETQ. The V end lost 0 bases, the J end lost 8 bases, and 14 bases lay between the germline ends. The CDR3 loop spans 14 amino acids. The CDR3, as DNA: TGCGCCAGCAGCTTGGGACACCCTGGGGGAGGCTACACCTTC. This encodes CASSLGHPGGGYTF.

The CDR3 DNA follows: TGTGCCAGCAGCTTAGCGGGGGGGCCTCTCTCCGAGCAGTACTTC. Translation gives CASSLAGGPLSEQYF. The chain is built from TRBV7-8 and TRBJ2-7; a possible D gene is TRBD2 (7 bases). There are 15 residues in the CDR3. Per the germline V gene, CDR1 is SGHVS and CDR2 is FQNEAQ. Trimming left V 0 bases short and J 6 bases short, with 15 bases between.

This sequence joins TRBV18 and TRBJ1-5, with 10 positions matching TRBD1. Per the germline V gene, CDR1 is KGHSH and CDR2 is LQKENI. The V and J ends lost 6 bases and 6 bases, in that order; junction bases with no gene match: 8. The CDR3 length is 15 residues. CDR3: CASSPTGGLSQPQHF. The DNA of the CDR3 is TGTGCCAGCTCGCCGACAGGGGGCTTGAGTCAGCCCCAGCATTTT.

The V gene is TRBV11-2, the J gene TRBJ2-5; perhaps D is TRBD1 or TRBD2 (6 bases each). V was shortened by 1 base and J by 2 bases, with 11 bases between the two germline ends. This CDR3 has 15 residues. Germline loops: CDR1 SGHAT, CDR2 FQNNGV. The CDR3 protein is CASSLAGATQETQYF. Written as DNA, the CDR3 is TGTGCCAGCAGCTTAGCGGGGGCTACTCAAGAGACCCAGTACTTC.

The chain couples TRBV24-1 to TRBJ2-6, with D possibly TRBD1 on 6 matching bases. Trimming removed 10 bases at V and 1 base at J, with 7 bases between. CDR1 is KGHDR, CDR2 SFDVKD, per germline. This CDR3 comprises 13 residues. CDR3: CATTGSGANVLTF. The CDR3 bases are TGTGCCACAACAGGGTCTGGGGCCAACGTCCTGACTTTC.

V gene TRBV11-1 combines with J gene TRBJ1-2; the D is unclear. Germline lookup yields CDR1 SGHAT and CDR2 FQDESV (reference sequence). Trimming took 5 bases from V and 2 from J, leaving 6 bases between them. The CDR3 has 12 residues. The CDR3 DNA follows: TGTGCCAGCAGCGCTTTAAACTATGGCTACACCTTC. Residues: CASSALNYGYTF.

This clone turned up a few times. The CDR3 loop reads CASSKEGRPYEQYF. The CDR3 nucleotides are TGTGCCAGCAGCAAAGAAGGCAGACCCTACGAGCAGTACTTC. V and J are TRBV21-1 and TRBJ2-7. TRBV21-1 is termed a pseudogene. There are 14 residues in the CDR3.

The rearrangement uses TRBV5-8 and TRBJ2-2, with D hard to call. V shed 5 bases and J shed 3 bases, with 17 bases lying between them. This CDR3 region has 16 residues. Germline CDR1 SGHTS, CDR2 YDEGEE. The CDR3 DNA sequence: TGTGCCAGCAGGAATTCCCGAAAAGGGTACACCGGGGAGCTGTTTTTT. It specifies CASRNSRKGYTGELFF.

This clone was picked up one time. This rearrangement joins TRBV13 to TRBJ1-1, with TRBD1 matching over 7 bases. The V segment lost 7 bases and the J segment 5 bases; nucleotides outside the gene matches: 4. The CDR3 loop spans 12 amino acids. In germline, CDR1 is PRHDT, CDR2 FYEKMQ (reference sequence). CDR3 sequence (DNA): TGTGCCAGCAATTTACAGGGGACTGAAGCTTTCTTT. It is translated as CASNLQGTEAFF.

The V call is TRBV11-1, the J call TRBJ1-2; 7 bases match TRBD1. The CDR3 is 14 amino acids. The V gene end was trimmed by 4 bases and the J gene end by 3 bases; junction bases not matched to a gene: 5. The germline V gene encodes CDR1 SGHAT and CDR2 FQDESV (reference sequence). This CDR3 is CASSSQGQHYGYTF. DNA of the CDR3: TGTGCCAGCAGCTCCCAGGGACAGCACTATGGCTACACCTTC.

The chain uses TRBV7-2 and TRBJ1-2, with TRBD1 matching over 8 bases. J was trimmed by 2 bases and V by 5 bases; bases with no gene match: 7. Per the germline V gene, CDR1 is SGHTA and CDR2 is FQGNSA. CDR3 size: 15 residues. This CDR3 reads CASSPWTGPNYGYTF. The DNA of the CDR3 is TGTGCCAGCAGCCCTTGGACAGGGCCGAACTATGGCTACACCTTC.

The chain couples TRBV12-3 or TRBV12-4 to TRBJ2-1; unclear D gene. The V gene lost 3 bases and the J gene lost 5 bases, with 8 bases spanning the gap. CDR3 length equals 13 residues. The chain's CDR3 is CASSFSLNNEQFF. The DNA for the CDR3 is TGTGCCAGCAGTTTCTCCCTGAACAATGAGCAGTTCTTC.

CDR3 loop: CASSLDYTWLPGYTF. CDR3 coding DNA: TGTGCCAGCAGCTTAGATTATACATGGCTCCCGGGCTACACCTTC. The chain recombines TRBV11-2 with TRBJ1-2; D is uncertain. Between the trimmed V and J ends, which lost 0 bases and 8 bases, there was a span of 16 bases. Germline assignment: CDR1 SGHAT and CDR2 FQNNGV. The CDR3 sequence is 15 residues long. Full variable domain (rest looked up from reference TRBV11-2 and TRBJ1-2): EAGVAQSPRYKIIEKRQSVAFWCNPISGHATLYWYQQILGQGPKLLIQFQNNGVVDDSQLPKDRFSAERLKGVDSTLKIQPAKLEDSAVYLCASSLDYTWLPGYTFGSGTRLTVV.

The chain couples TRBV12-3 or TRBV12-4 to TRBJ2-5; the D is unclear. The CDR3 spans 13 residues. V shed 2 bases and J shed 5 bases, with 9 bases lying between them. The CDR3 spells CASSLKSRETQYF. The CDR3, as DNA: TGTGCCAGCAGTTTAAAAAGTCGGGAGACCCAGTACTTC.

J is TRBJ1-1 and V is TRBV7-9, with D possibly being TRBD1 (5 bases). Germline CDR1 is SEHNR and CDR2 is FQNEAQ (reference sequence). V shed 4 bases and J shed 5 bases, with 14 bases lying between them. This CDR3 has 14 amino acids. CDR3: CASSSGGVWTEAFF. In DNA, the CDR3 is TGTGCCAGCAGCTCCGGGGGGGTTTGGACTGAAGCTTTCTTT.

The V and J genes are TRBV3-1 (or the pseudogene TRBV3-2) and TRBJ1-1; unclear D gene. The CDR3 length is 14 residues. V was trimmed by 3 bases and J by 1 base, leaving 9 bases between them. Germline V gene data show CDR1 as LGHDT and CDR2 as YNNKEL (reference sequence). CDR3 sequence reads: CASSQALANTEAFF. The CDR3 DNA reads TGTGCCAGCAGCCAGGCCCTAGCGAACACTGAAGCTTTCTTT.

This clone was counted once. The chain carries TRBV20-1 and TRBJ2-1; D is possibly TRBD2 (5 bases). Trimming removed 3 bases at V and 5 bases at J, with 5 bases between. This CDR3 region has 11 residues. Germline CDR1 DFQATT, CDR2 SNEGSKA (reference sequence). CDR3 DNA: TGCAGTGCTAGCGGGGACAATGAGCAGTTCTTC. Its protein is CSASGDNEQFF.

The chain employs TRBV9 and TRBJ2-7; maybe TRBD1 (6 bases). The CDR3 sequence is 15 residues long. Germline V gene lookup returns CDR1 SGDLS and CDR2 YYNGEE. V shed 3 bases and J shed 3 bases, with 16 bases lying between them. CDR3 protein: CASSETGTLDYEQYF. CDR3 DNA sequence: TGTGCCAGCAGCGAAACCGGGACACTAGACTACGAGCAGTACTTC.

This rearrangement joins TRBV7-8 to TRBJ1-3, with TRBD1 matching 7 bases. CDR3 length equals 15 residues. V dropped 5 bases and J dropped 0; count of bases not matched to a gene: 4. CDR1 is SGHVS, CDR2 FQNEAQ, per germline. The CDR3: CASSEGTVSGNTIYF. In nucleotides, the CDR3 is TGTGCCAGCAGCGAGGGGACAGTCTCTGGAAACACCATATATTTT.